Listed below are T cell receptor beta chains from one sample, sequenced in a study of blood T cell repertoires in COVID-19. Profiling relied on immunoSEQ multiplex PCR, and the TCRdb table lists in-frame clones only, not all of them. The sample lists about 400,000 clones; over 85% were seen once. Sample: PBMCs or T cells enriched from blood (not recorded which). These receptors all come from a young woman who had recovered from COVID-19. Each CDR3 is given with its conserved first and last residue. Each record gives: clone size, V gene, J gene, D gene, CDR3 protein, CDR3 DNA. The D gene is left open where the match is weak. Not all rows give a size; the values are once, few, many and, for expanded clones, a class.

>.|TRBV5-1|TRBJ2-5|.
CASSLPLASETQYF
TGCGCCAGCAGCTTGCCACTAGCTTCCGAGACCCAGTACTTC
>.|TRBV4-1|TRBJ1-1|TRBD1
CASSQRQGMNTEAFF
TGCGCCAGCAGCCAGAGACAGGGGATGAACACTGAAGCTTTCTTT
>few|TRBV19|TRBJ1-5|.
CASSYTNQPQHF
TGTGCCAGTAGTTACACAAATCAGCCCCAGCATTTT
>.|TRBV9|TRBJ2-1|TRBD2
CASSVQAGGPKQFF
TGTGCCAGCAGCGTTCAAGCGGGAGGGCCGAAACAGTTCTTC
>.|TRBV6-4|TRBJ2-1|TRBD2
CASSDSLAGYNEQFF
TGTGCCAGCAGTGACTCCCTAGCGGGATACAATGAGCAGTTCTTC
>.|TRBV15|TRBJ1-4|TRBD1
CATSRERGTANEKLFF
TGTGCCACCAGCAGAGAAAGGGGGACAGCTAATGAAAAACTGTTTTTT
>.|TRBV30|TRBJ2-7|.
CAWSVGLRSSDEQYF
TGTGCCTGGAGTGTAGGACTTCGCTCCTCGGACGAGCAGTACTTC
>once|TRBV2|TRBJ1-6|TRBD1
CASSEGQGNSPLHF
TGTGCCAGCAGTGAAGGACAGGGGAATTCACCCCTCCACTTT
>.|TRBV5-4|TRBJ2-7|.
CASSLDRYEQYF
TGTGCCAGCAGCTTGGACCGGTACGAGCAGTACTTC
>.|TRBV27|TRBJ2-5|TRBD1
CASSQHRDRGIGETQYF
TGTGCCAGCAGCCAGCACCGGGACAGGGGAATTGGAGAGACCCAGTACTTC
>.|TRBV4-1|TRBJ2-7|.
CASSQDPIQWYSSYEQYF
TGCGCCAGCAGCCAAGATCCGATTCAATGGTACTCATCCTACGAGCAGTACTTC
>.|TRBV6-5|TRBJ2-3|TRBD2
CASNQLAGVPDTQYF
TGTGCCAGCAACCAACTAGCGGGAGTCCCAGATACGCAGTATTTT
>.|TRBV6-5|TRBJ1-2|TRBD1
CASSLRQGRYGYTF
TGTGCCAGCAGCCTTCGACAGGGTCGGTATGGCTACACCTTC
>.|TRBV18|TRBJ1-5|.
CASSPPARDQPQHF
TGTGCCAGCTCACCACCGGCGAGGGATCAGCCCCAGCATTTT
>few|TRBV3-1/TRBV3-2|TRBJ1-2|.
CASSQVHEGAAGYTF
TGTGCCAGCAGCCAAGTCCACGAAGGGGCTGCTGGCTACACCTTC
>.|TRBV9|TRBJ2-1|TRBD2
CASSQRESHNEQFF
TGTGCCAGCAGTCAGCGGGAGTCCCACAATGAGCAGTTCTTC
>.|TRBV23-1|TRBJ1-3|.
CASSPPQCGGNTIYF
TGCGCCAGCAGTCCTCCCCAATGCGGTGGAAACACCATATATTTT